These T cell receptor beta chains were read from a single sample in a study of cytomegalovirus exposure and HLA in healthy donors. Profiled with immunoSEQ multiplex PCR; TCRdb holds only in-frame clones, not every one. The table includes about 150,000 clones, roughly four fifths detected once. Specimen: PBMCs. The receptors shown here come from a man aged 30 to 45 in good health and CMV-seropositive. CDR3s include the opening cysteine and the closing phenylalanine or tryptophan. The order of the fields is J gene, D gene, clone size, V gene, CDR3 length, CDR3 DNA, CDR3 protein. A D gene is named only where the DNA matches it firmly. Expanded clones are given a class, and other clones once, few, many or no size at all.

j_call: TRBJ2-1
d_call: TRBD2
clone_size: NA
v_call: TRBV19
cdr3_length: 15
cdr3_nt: TGTGCCAGTAGATGGGCCAGGACTAGCGGTACTGAGCAGTTCTTC
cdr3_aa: CASRWARTSGTEQFF

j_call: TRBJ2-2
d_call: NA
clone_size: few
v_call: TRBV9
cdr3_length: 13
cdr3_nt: TGTGCCAGCGCGGGGAGGACCTACGGGGAGCTGTTTTTT
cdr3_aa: CASAGRTYGELFF

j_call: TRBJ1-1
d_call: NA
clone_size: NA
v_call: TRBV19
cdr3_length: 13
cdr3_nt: TGTGCCAGTAACGAGGGACAGAACACTGAAGCTTTCTTT
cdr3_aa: CASNEGQNTEAFF

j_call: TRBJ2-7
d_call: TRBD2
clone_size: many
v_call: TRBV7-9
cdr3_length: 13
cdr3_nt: TGTGCCAGCAGTCGCGGGAGTTCCTACGAGCAGTACTTC
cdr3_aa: CASSRGSSYEQYF

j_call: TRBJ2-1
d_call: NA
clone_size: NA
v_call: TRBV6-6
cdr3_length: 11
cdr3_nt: TGTGCCAGCAGTTACATCGATGAGCAGTTCTTC
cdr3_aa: CASSYIDEQFF

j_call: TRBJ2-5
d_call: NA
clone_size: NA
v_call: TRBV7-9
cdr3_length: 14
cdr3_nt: TGTGCCAGCAGCTTCGGGACTCCCCAGGAGACCCAGTACTTC
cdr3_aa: CASSFGTPQETQYF

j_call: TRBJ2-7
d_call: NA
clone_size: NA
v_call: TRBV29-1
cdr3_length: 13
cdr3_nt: TGCAGCGTTGTGTACCCTAGCTCCTACGAGCAGTACTTC
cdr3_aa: CSVVYPSSYEQYF

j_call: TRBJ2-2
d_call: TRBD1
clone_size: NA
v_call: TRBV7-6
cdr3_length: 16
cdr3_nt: TGTGCCAGCAGCTTAGCGGGGACAGCCGGTACCGGGGAGCTGTTTTTT
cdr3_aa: CASSLAGTAGTGELFF

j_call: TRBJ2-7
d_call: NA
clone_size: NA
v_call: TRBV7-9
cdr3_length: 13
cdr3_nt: TGTGCCAGCAGCCGCGCAGGGGTCTACGAGCAGTACTTC
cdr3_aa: CASSRAGVYEQYF

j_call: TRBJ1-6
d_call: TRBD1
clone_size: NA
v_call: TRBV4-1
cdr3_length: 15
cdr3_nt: TGCGCCAGCAGCCAGGAACAGGGGGCGCGTTCACCCCTCCACTTT
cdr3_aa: CASSQEQGARSPLHF